The 5 T cell receptor beta chains presented below share a single source sample, sequenced in a study of CD8+ T cells in alopecia areata. RNA was isolated and reverse transcribed to cDNA, the sequencing template. Measured with immunoSEQ multiplex PCR; TCRdb has only the in-frame clones, and not every one. Counted here are around 150,000 clones, around three fifths occurring once; the ten biggest clones make up around 0.9%. Treatment denoted: oral pan-JAK inhibitor, 5-10 mg twice daily. The sequencing here drew on CD4+ T cells sorted from blood, taken at week 4, from a patient treated with tofacitinib. These receptors were taken from a human donor with alopecia areata.

The rearrangement joins TRBV30 to TRBJ1-6; D is uncertain. In germline, CDR1 is GTSNPN, CDR2 SVGIG (reference sequence). The CDR3 contains 15 residues. The V end lost 1 base, the J end lost 7 bases, and 14 bases lay between the germline ends. This CDR3 is CAWSATVTGNSPLHF. The DNA for the CDR3 is TGTGCCTGGAGTGCAACCGTTACGGGCAATTCACCCCTCCACTTT. Using reference TRBV30 and TRBJ1-6 for the parts outside the CDR3, the full variable domain is SQTIHQWPATLVQPVGSPLSLECTVEGTSNPNLYWYRQAAGRGLQLLFYSVGIGQISSEVPQNLSASRPQDRQFILSSKKLLLSDSGFYLCAWSATVTGNSPLHFGNGTRLTVT.

The chain is built from TRBV29-1 and TRBJ1-1, with D possibly being TRBD1 (5 bases). V lost 6 bases and J 1 base, leaving 9 bases between the germline ends. There are 12 residues in the CDR3. Germline V lookup: CDR1 SQVTM, CDR2 ANQGSEA. This chain's CDR3 is CSVGATNTEAFF. Here the CDR3 DNA reads TGCAGCGTAGGGGCGACGAACACTGAAGCTTTCTTT. Full variable domain (remainder filled in from reference TRBV29-1 and TRBJ1-1): SAVISQKPSRDICQRGTSLTIQCQVDSQVTMMFWYRQQPGQSLTLIATANQGSEATYESGFVIDKFPISRPNLTFSTLTVSNMSPEDSSIYLCSVGATNTEAFFGQGTRLTVV.

V is TRBV7-3 and J is TRBJ2-5; D is perhaps TRBD2 (6 bases). From germline, CDR1 is SGHTA and CDR2 FQGTGA. V lost 5 bases and J lost 5, with 18 bases in between. The CDR3 has 15 amino acids. This CDR3 reads CASSLRAGLGETQYF. In nucleotides, the CDR3 is TGTGCCAGCAGCCTCCGAGCGGGCCTAGGGGAGACCCAGTACTTC. The whole variable domain, filled in from reference TRBV7-3 and TRBJ2-5, reads GAGVSQTPSNKVTEKGKYVELRCDPISGHTALYWYRQSLGQGPEFLIYFQGTGAADDSGLPNDRFFAVRPEGSVSTLKIQRTERGDSAVYLCASSLRAGLGETQYFGPGTRLLVL.

The chain carries TRBV7-6 and TRBJ2-7, with 7 positions matching TRBD2. The V segment lost 5 bases and the J segment 2 bases; nucleotides outside the gene matches: 18. CDR1 and CDR2 (germline): SGHVS, FNYEAQ. The CDR3 is 18 residues long. CDR3 sequence: CASSDPPTGLVKPYEQYF. CDR3 DNA sequence: TGTGCCAGCAGCGACCCCCCAACAGGACTAGTGAAACCCTACGAGCAGTACTTC.

J is TRBJ1-4 and V is TRBV29-1; no clear D. Germline V gives CDR1 SQVTM, CDR2 ANQGSEA. V was shortened by 2 bases and J by 7 bases, with 5 bases between the two germline ends. CDR3 length: 11 residues. CDR3 in DNA: TGCAGCGTTGAACGGCTTGAAAAACTGTTTTTT. This gives the protein CSVERLEKLFF.